This T cell receptor (beta chain) was identified during a study of blood T cell repertoires in COVID-19. Study in general: Samples of COVID-19 (acute and convalescent) were obtained from the United States, Italy and Spain. PBMCs, B-cell-depleted T cells, or T cells provided the cDNA or gDNA that made up the material.

Source study methods: Counts of nucleated cells, estimated from reference gene primer amplification, were obtained. The repertoire was sequenced with immunoSEQ multiplex PCR; TCRdb's copy has only in-frame clones and lacks some. That table is the source of V, J and clone size, and D and trimming were worked out from the DNA. The sample records some 200,000 clones, 86% being singletons. The ends lost 6 bases at V and 5 bases at J; junction bases unmatched: 9. Germline V gene lookup returns CDR1 LNHDA and CDR2 SQIVND (reference sequence). The CDR3 has 14 amino acids. The chain uses TRBV19 and TRBJ1-1; 7 bases agree with TRBD1. Sample: peripheral blood. This clonotype originated in a man aged 50-60 years with acute or convalescent COVID-19. The CDR3 sequence is CASRYDRVGTEAFF. DNA of the CDR3: TGTGCCAGTAGGTATGACAGGGTAGGAACTGAAGCTTTCTTT.